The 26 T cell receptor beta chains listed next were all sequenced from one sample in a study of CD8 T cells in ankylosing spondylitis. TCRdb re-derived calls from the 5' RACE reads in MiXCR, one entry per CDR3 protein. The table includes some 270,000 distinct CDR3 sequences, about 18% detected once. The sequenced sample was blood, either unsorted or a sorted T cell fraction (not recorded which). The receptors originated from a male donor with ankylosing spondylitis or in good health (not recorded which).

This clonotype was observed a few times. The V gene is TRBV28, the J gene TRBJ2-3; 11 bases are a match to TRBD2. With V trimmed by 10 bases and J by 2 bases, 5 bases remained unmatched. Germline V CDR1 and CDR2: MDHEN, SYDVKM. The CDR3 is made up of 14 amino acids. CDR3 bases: TGTGCCATCCAACTAGCGGGGGACACAGATACGCAGTATTTT. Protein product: CAIQLAGDTDTQYF.

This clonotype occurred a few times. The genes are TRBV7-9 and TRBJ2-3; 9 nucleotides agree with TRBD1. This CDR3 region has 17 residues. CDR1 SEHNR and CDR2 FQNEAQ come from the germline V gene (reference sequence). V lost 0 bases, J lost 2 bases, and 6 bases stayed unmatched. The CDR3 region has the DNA TGTGCCAGCAGCTTAGCGGACAGGGGAGGACCCACAGATACGCAGTATTTT. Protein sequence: CASSLADRGGPTDTQYF.

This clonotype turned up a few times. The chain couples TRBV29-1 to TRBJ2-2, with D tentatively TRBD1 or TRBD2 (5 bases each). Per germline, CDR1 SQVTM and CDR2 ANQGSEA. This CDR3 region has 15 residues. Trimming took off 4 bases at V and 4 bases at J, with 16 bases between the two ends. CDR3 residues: CSVVPGGGSTGELFF. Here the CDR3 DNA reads TGCAGCGTTGTTCCTGGGGGTGGTAGCACCGGGGAGCTGTTTTTT.

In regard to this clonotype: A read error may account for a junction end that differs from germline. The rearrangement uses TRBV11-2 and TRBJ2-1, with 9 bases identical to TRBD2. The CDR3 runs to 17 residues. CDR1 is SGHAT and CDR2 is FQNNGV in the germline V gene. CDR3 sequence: CACSLRPGTSRNLEQFF. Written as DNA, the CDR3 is TGTGCCTGCAGCCTCAGACCCGGGACTAGCAGGAACCTTGAGCAGTTCTTC.

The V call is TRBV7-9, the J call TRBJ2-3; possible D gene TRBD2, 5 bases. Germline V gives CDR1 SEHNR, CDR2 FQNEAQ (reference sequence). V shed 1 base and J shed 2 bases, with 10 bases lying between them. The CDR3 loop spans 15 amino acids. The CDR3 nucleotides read TGTGCCAGCAGCTTAGAAAGAGGGCCCACAGATACGCAGTATTTT. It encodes CASSLERGPTDTQYF.

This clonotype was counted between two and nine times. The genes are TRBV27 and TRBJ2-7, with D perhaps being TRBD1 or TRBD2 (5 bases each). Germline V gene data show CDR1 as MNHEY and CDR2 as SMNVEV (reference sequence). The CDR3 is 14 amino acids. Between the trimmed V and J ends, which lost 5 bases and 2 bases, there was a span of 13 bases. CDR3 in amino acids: CASSRRGLTYEQYF. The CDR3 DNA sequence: TGTGCCAGCAGTCGCCGGGGCCTAACCTACGAGCAGTACTTC.

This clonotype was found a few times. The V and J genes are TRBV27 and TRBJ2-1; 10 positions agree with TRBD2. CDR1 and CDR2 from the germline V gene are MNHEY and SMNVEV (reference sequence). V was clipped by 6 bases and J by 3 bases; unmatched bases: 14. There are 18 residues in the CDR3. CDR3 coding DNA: TGTGCCAGCAGCTCCCCTGGACTAGCGGCCCCAAACTACAATGAGCAGTTCTTC. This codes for CASSSPGLAAPNYNEQFF.

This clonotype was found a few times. The CDR3 DNA reads as TGTGCCAGCAGTGAGGTCAGGGACAGCACAGATACGCAGTATTTT. It yields the protein CASSEVRDSTDTQYF. The rearrangement joins TRBV2 to TRBJ2-3; D might be TRBD1 or TRBD2, each matching 5 bases. Germline V lookup: CDR1 SNHLY, CDR2 FYNNEI. The length of the CDR3 is 15 residues. V lost 3 bases to trimming and J lost 0 bases, with 10 bases between them.

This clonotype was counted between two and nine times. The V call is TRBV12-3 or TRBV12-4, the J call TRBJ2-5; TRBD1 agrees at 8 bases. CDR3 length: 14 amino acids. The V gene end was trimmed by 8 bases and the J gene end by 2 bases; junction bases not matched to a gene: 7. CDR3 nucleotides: TGTGCCAGCGTCAGGACAGGGTCACAAGAGACCCAGTACTTC. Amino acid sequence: CASVRTGSQETQYF.

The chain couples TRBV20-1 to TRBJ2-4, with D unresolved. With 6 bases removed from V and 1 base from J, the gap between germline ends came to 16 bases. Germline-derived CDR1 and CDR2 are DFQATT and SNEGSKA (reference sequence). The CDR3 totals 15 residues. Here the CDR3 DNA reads TGCAGTGCGGCAACAATTGGGTTGGCCAAAAACATTCAGTACTTC. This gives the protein CSAATIGLAKNIQYF.

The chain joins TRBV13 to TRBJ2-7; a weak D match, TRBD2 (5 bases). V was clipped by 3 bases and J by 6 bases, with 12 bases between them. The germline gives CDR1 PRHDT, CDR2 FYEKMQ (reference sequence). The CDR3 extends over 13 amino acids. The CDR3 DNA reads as TGTGCCAGCAGCTTTCCTAGCTCCACCGAGCAGTACTTC. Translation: CASSFPSSTEQYF.

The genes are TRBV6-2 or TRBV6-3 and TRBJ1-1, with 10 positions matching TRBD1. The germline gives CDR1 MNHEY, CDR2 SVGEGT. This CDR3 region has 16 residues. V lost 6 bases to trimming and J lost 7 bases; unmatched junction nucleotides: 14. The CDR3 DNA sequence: TGTGCCAGCAGAACCCTCCCGGGACAGGGGCCTATTGAAGCTTTCTTT. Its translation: CASRTLPGQGPIEAFF.

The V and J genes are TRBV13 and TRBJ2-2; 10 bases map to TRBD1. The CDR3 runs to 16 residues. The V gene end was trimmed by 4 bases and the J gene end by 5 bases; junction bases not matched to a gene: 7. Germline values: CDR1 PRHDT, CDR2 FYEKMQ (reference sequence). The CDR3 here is CASSSPGTGDTGELFF. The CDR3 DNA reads TGTGCCAGCAGCTCCCCGGGGACAGGGGATACCGGGGAGCTGTTTTTT.

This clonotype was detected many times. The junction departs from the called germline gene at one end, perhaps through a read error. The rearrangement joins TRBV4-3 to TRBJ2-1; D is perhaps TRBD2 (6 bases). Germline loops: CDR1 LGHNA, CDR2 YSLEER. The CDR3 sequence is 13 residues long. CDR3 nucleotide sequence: TGTGCCAGCAGCCAAGATAGCGGAAATGAGCAGTTCTTC. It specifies CASSQDSGNEQFF.

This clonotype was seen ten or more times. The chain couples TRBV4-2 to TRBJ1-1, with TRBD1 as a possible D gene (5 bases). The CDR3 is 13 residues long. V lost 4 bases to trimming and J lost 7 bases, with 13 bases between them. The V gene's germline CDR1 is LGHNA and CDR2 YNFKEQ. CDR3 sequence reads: CASSRHDRNEAFF. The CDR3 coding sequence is TGTGCCAGCAGCCGGCATGACAGAAATGAAGCTTTCTTT.

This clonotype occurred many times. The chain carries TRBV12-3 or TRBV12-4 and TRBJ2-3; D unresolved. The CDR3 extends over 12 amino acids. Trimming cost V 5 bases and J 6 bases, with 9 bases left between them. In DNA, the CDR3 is TGTGCCAGCAGTCCTTCTGTGGATACGCAGTATTTT. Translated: CASSPSVDTQYF.

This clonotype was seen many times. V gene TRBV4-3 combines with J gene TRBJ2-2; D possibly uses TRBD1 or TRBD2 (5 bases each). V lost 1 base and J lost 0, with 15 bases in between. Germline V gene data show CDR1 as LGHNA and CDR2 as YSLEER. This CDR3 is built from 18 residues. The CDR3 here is CASSQGQTGPANTGELFF. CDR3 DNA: TGCGCCAGCAGCCAAGGTCAAACGGGACCCGCGAACACCGGGGAGCTGTTTTTT.

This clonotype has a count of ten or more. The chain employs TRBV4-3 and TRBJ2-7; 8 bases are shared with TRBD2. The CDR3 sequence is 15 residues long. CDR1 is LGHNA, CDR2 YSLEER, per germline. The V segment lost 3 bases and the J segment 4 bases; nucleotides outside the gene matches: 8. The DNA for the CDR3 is TGCGCCAGCAGCCACCACACTAGCGGCACATACGAGCAGTACTTC. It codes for CASSHHTSGTYEQYF.

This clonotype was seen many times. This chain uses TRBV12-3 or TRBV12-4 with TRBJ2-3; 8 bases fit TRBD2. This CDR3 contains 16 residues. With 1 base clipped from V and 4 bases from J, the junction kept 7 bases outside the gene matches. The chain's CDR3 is CASSLVLAGLSDTQYF. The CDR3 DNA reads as TGTGCCAGCAGTTTAGTATTAGCGGGATTGTCAGATACGCAGTATTTT.

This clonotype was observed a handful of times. The CDR3 reads CASSPALPSTDTQYF. As DNA, the CDR3 is TGCGCCAGCAGCCCCGCCCTCCCTAGCACAGATACGCAGTATTTT. This chain uses TRBV5-1 with TRBJ2-3; D remains unclear. The V end lost 4 bases, the J end lost 0 bases, and 12 bases lay between the germline ends. This CDR3 region has 15 residues. Germline values: CDR1 SGHRS, CDR2 YFSETQ. Supplemented by reference TRBV5-1 and TRBJ2-3, the full variable domain reads KAGVTQTPRYLIKTRGQQVTLSCSPISGHRSVSWYQQTPGQGLQFLFEYFSETQRNKGNFPGRFSGRQFSNSRSEMNVSTLELGDSALYLCASSPALPSTDTQYFGPGTRLTVL.

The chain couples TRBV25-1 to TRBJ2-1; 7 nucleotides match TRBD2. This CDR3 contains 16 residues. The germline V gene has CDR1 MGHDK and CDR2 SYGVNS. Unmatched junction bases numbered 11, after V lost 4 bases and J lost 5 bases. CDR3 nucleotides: TGTGCCAGCAGTGGGGAGCGGGACGGACACCACAATGAGCAGTTCTTC. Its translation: CASSGERDGHHNEQFF.

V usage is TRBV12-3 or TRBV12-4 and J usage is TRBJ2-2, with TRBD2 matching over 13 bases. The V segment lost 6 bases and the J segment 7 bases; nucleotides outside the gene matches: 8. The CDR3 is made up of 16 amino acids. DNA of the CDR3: TGTGCCAGCAGCACTAGCGGGAGGGCCCATAACGGGGAGCTGTTTTTT. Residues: CASSTSGRAHNGELFF.

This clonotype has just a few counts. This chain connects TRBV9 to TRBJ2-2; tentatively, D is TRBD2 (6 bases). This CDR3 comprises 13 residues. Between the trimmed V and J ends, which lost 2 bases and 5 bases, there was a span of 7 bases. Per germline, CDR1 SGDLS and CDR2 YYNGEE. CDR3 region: CASSVSGTGELFF. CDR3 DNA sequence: TGTGCCAGCAGCGTCAGCGGGACCGGGGAGCTGTTTTTT.

As DNA, the CDR3 is TGTGCCAGCAGTTCAACGGACAGAATAACGGGCGGGGAGCTGTTTTTT. Its translation is CASSSTDRITGGELFF. The chain employs TRBV6-2 or TRBV6-3 and TRBJ2-2; possibly TRBD1 for D (6 bases). The V and J ends lost 4 bases and 7 bases respectively, with 19 bases between them. The CDR3 is made up of 16 amino acids. Germline assignment: CDR1 MNHEY and CDR2 SVGEGT.

The CDR3 protein is CASIPSAGMSQETQYF. The CDR3 nucleotides read TGTGCCAGCATCCCATCGGCAGGGATGAGCCAAGAGACCCAGTACTTC. This rearrangement joins TRBV21-1 to TRBJ2-5; the tabulated D call, TRBD2, remains unverified against the DNA. TRBV21-1 is deemed a pseudogene. This CDR3 is built from 16 residues.

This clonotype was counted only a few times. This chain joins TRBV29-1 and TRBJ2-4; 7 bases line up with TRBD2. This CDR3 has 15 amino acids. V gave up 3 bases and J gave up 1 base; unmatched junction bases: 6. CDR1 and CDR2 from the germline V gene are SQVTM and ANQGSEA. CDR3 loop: CSVEGGIGAKNIQYF. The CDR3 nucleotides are TGCAGCGTTGAGGGAGGGATTGGGGCCAAAAACATTCAGTACTTC.